This T cell receptor (beta chain) stems from a study of T cell responses to AZD1222 COVID-19 vaccine. The overall study: Pooling was applied to second doses at about 4 or about 12 weeks. Study-wide points: A rise in Spike-specific TCR breadth and depth followed two AZD1222 doses.

Note on this clone: Antigen unknown.

The V and J ends lost 3 bases and 7 bases, in that order; junction bases with no gene match: 12. Germline lookup yields CDR1 MNHEY and CDR2 SVGAGI. The CDR3 is 16 amino acids. Some clones are missing from TCRdb's copy, which holds only in-frame ones; the method was immunoSEQ multiplex PCR. This sample has approximately 70,000 clones, with 80% to 90% found just once. The receptor was derived from an adult in good health. The chain employs TRBV6-5 and TRBJ1-2, with 9 bases aligning to TRBD1. Sequenced material: peripheral blood, taken on day 0 of AZD1222 vaccination. Written as DNA, the CDR3 is TGTGCCAGCAGTTATGCTCCGGGACAGGGTCGGGGTGGCTACACCTTC. The encoded protein is CASSYAPGQGRGGYTF.